One T cell receptor beta chain is described in this entry. Profiled with immunoSEQ multiplex PCR; TCRdb holds only in-frame clones, not every one. The profile shows 150,000 to 200,000 clones, 70% to 90% of them singletons. The record originates from a study of blood T cell repertoires in COVID-19. On the study more broadly: The cDNA or gDNA used as material had been derived from T cells, B-cell-depleted T cells, or PBMCs.

CDR3 length: 14 amino acids. Germline loops: CDR1 SGHTA, CDR2 FQGNSA. Trimming left V 2 bases short and J 3 bases short, with 10 bases between. The sequencing input was peripheral blood. This clonotype was sampled from a man in his 70s with active or convalescent COVID-19. The gene calls are TRBV7-2 and TRBJ1-1; D remains ambiguous. This CDR3 reads CASSLWYRDTEAFF. The DNA for the CDR3 is TGTGCCAGCAGCTTATGGTACCGGGACACTGAAGCTTTCTTT. The full variable domain, with the rest looked up from reference TRBV7-2 and TRBJ1-1, is GAGVSQSPSNKVTEKGKDVELRCDPISGHTALYWYRQSLGQGLEFLIYFQGNSAPDKSGLPSDRFSAERTGGSVSTLTIQRTQQEDSAVYLCASSLWYRDTEAFFGQGTRLTVV.